This TCR beta chain was sequenced in a study of CD8 T cells in Susac syndrome. Random hexamers were used to reverse transcribe the RNA input (about 0.5 to 1 ug). TCRdb redid the calling of the immunoSEQ multiplex PCR reads with MiXCR, one entry per CDR3 protein. The sample records tens of thousands of distinct CDR3 sequences, just under 95% being singletons. Germline V gene sequence: CDR1 MGHRA, CDR2 YSYEKL. This CDR3 is 15 amino acids long. V was pared by 8 bases and J by 2 bases, with 16 bases between. What was sequenced was CD8+ T cells from PBMCs. The receptor's source is a human donor in good health. The rearrangement joins TRBV4-1 to TRBJ1-5; unclear D gene. The CDR3 DNA reads TGCGCCAGCCGGGCGGACGCGGGTGGCAATCAGCCCCAGCATTTT. Protein: CASRADAGGNQPQHF.